A single sample gave rise to the 19 T cell receptor beta chains below, sequenced in a study of human T cells and chemical hapten exposure. The time point was: pre-sensitization, week 0. Stated treatment: therapeutic diphenylcyclopropenone sensitization with weekly scalp DPC. TCRdb redid the calling of the RACE reads with MiXCR, one entry per CDR3 protein. The data contain about 80,000 distinct CDR3 sequences, approximately 14% of them seen just once; the ten biggest clones take up about 4.9%. Sequencing was performed on whole blood, taken in connection with sensitization to the hapten diphenylcyclopropenone (DPC). The receptors here all came from a woman aged 45-60 years with alopecia areata. Some clones in this sample may be carry-over from other donors' samples.

The CDR3 DNA reads as TGTGCCAGCAGCTACGTAGGGAGCGAGCAGTACTTC. Translating it yields CASSYVGSEQYF. The chain has TRBV27 and TRBJ2-7, with TRBD2 as a possible D gene (5 bases). Trimming pared 6 bases from V and 6 bases from J, leaving 12 bases between. CDR3 length equals 12 residues. From germline, CDR1 is MNHEY and CDR2 SMNVEV (reference sequence).

This clonotype occurred a few times. The rearrangement links TRBV4-1 to TRBJ1-2, with 7 positions matching TRBD1. This CDR3 contains 14 residues. CDR1 and CDR2 from the germline V gene are MGHRA and YSYEKL. The junction had 1 base not matched to a gene; V was cut back by 3 bases and J by 0 bases. CDR3: CASSQGTANYGYTF. The CDR3 coding sequence is TGCGCCAGCAGCCAGGGGACAGCTAACTATGGCTACACCTTC.

The chain links TRBV11-2 to TRBJ2-2; no clear D. The V and J ends lost 5 bases and 5 bases respectively, with 9 bases between them. CDR3 length equals 13 residues. The germline CDR1 and CDR2 sequences are SGHAT and FQNNGV. The CDR3 sequence: CASSHLRTGELFF. CDR3 nucleotide sequence: TGTGCCAGCAGCCACCTCCGGACCGGGGAGCTGTTTTTT.

This clonotype was seen only a few times. The rearrangement uses TRBV5-1 and TRBJ2-5; D remains ambiguous. V dropped 0 bases and J dropped 4 bases, with 10 bases sitting between them. Per the germline V gene, CDR1 is SGHRS and CDR2 is YFSETQ. CDR3 length equals 14 residues. CDR3 residues: CASSLVARRETQYF. The CDR3 region has the DNA TGCGCCAGCAGCTTGGTTGCCCGCCGAGAGACCCAGTACTTC.

This clonotype was observed a few times. V gene TRBV12-3 or TRBV12-4 combines with J gene TRBJ2-3; D uncertain. The V and J ends lost 6 bases and 1 base respectively, with 8 bases between them. This CDR3 has 13 amino acids. Here the CDR3 reads CASRIAGTDTQYF. The CDR3 DNA sequence: TGTGCCAGCAGAATCGCCGGCACAGATACGCAGTATTTT.

There are a few counts of this clonotype. The rearrangement uses TRBV28 and TRBJ2-3; 7 nucleotides align to TRBD2. The V gene end was trimmed by 6 bases and the J gene end by 1 base; junction bases not matched to a gene: 4. The CDR3 spans 14 residues. CDR1 is MDHEN, CDR2 SYDVKM, per germline. CDR3 protein: CASRGGSGTDTQYF. CDR3 sequence (DNA): TGTGCCAGCAGGGGGGGGAGTGGCACAGATACGCAGTATTTT.

The chain employs TRBV3-1 and TRBJ2-6; no definite D call. In germline, CDR1 is LGHDT, CDR2 YNNKEL (reference sequence). The length of the CDR3 is 16 residues. V lost 4 bases, J lost 1 base, and 11 bases lay in between. DNA for the CDR3: TGTGCCAGCAGCCTCTTCGGTTTTTCTGGGGCCAACGTCCTGACTTTC. Protein sequence: CASSLFGFSGANVLTF.

This clonotype was counted between two and nine times. The V and J genes are TRBV6-6 and TRBJ2-5; D ambiguous. Germline V gene lookup returns CDR1 MNHNY and CDR2 SVGAGI (reference sequence). This CDR3 is 12 amino acids long. The germline V and J ends were trimmed by 3 bases and 5 bases, with 7 bases remaining between them. The CDR3 DNA reads as TGTGCCAGCAGTTATAGCCCCGAGACCCAGTACTTC. This codes for CASSYSPETQYF.

This clonotype was detected a few times. The V call is TRBV20-1, the J call TRBJ2-2, with D perhaps TRBD1 (5 bases). Germline V CDR1 and CDR2: DFQATT, SNEGSKA (reference sequence). The CDR3 loop spans 14 amino acids. Between the trimmed V and J ends, which lost 3 bases and 5 bases, there was a span of 13 bases. The CDR3 reads CSASFGADTGELFF. The DNA of the CDR3 is TGCAGTGCTAGTTTTGGGGCGGATACCGGGGAGCTGTTTTTT.

This clonotype was seen a few times. The rearrangement joins TRBV18 to TRBJ1-1; D unresolved. The ends were cut back, 3 bases at V and 6 bases at J, with 8 bases in the middle. CDR1 and CDR2 (germline): KGHSH, LQKENI. The CDR3 runs 12 residues. The CDR3 here is CASSPQISEAFF. The CDR3 DNA sequence: TGTGCCAGCTCACCGCAAATCTCTGAAGCTTTCTTT.

This clonotype has just a few counts. The chain is built from TRBV5-5 and TRBJ2-1, with D uncertain. Germline V gives CDR1 SGHKS, CDR2 YYEKEE (reference sequence). The CDR3 loop spans 13 amino acids. V lost 3 bases and J 3 bases, leaving 7 bases between the germline ends. CDR3 in amino acids: CASSSLDYNEQFF. The CDR3 coding sequence is TGTGCCAGCAGCTCGCTCGACTACAATGAGCAGTTCTTC.

At least ten counts were recorded for this clonotype. The chain couples TRBV4-3 to TRBJ2-1; D not resolved. CDR3 length equals 13 residues. Germline CDR1 is LGHNA and CDR2 is YSLEER. The V and J ends lost 0 bases and 7 bases respectively, with 7 bases between them. Here the CDR3 reads CASSQDGMNEQFF. CDR3 bases: TGCGCCAGCAGCCAAGATGGGATGAATGAGCAGTTCTTC.

The V gene is TRBV12-3 or TRBV12-4, the J gene TRBJ2-1, with D possibly called TRBD1 or TRBD2 (5 bases each). V was cut by 7 bases and J by 0 bases, with 13 bases left in between. The CDR3 totals 15 residues. The CDR3 region has the DNA TGTGCCAGCAATCCAGGGAGTAGCTCCTACAATGAGCAGTTCTTC. It encodes CASNPGSSSYNEQFF.

The chain joins TRBV30 to TRBJ1-5, with 10 bases aligning to TRBD1. Germline CDR1 is GTSNPN and CDR2 is SVGIG (reference sequence). The CDR3 totals 15 residues. V lost 3 bases, J lost 6 bases, and 8 bases stayed unmatched. CDR3 sequence reads: CAWSRDRGLGQPQHF. The CDR3 DNA is TGTGCCTGGAGCAGGGACAGGGGACTTGGTCAGCCCCAGCATTTT.

There are a few counts of this clonotype. This rearrangement joins TRBV19 to TRBJ2-7, with 12 bases identical to TRBD2. CDR1 and CDR2 from the germline V gene are LNHDA and SQIVND (reference sequence). This CDR3 spans 16 amino acids. Germline trimming cut 3 bases from V and 4 bases from J; bases unmatched to any gene: 7. The CDR3 protein is CASSISAGLAGYEQYF. The CDR3 DNA sequence: TGTGCCAGTAGTATCAGTGCCGGACTAGCGGGATACGAGCAGTACTTC.

A few counts support this clonotype. The chain combines TRBV2 with TRBJ2-7; TRBD1 aligns across 7 bases. Germline V gene lookup returns CDR1 SNHLY and CDR2 FYNNEI. The junction had 8 bases not matched to a gene; V was cut back by 6 bases and J by 0 bases. The CDR3 loop spans 15 amino acids. The CDR3 here is CASRDRTGNSYEQYF. The CDR3, as DNA: TGTGCCAGCAGGGACAGGACAGGCAACTCCTACGAGCAGTACTTC.

This clonotype came up a few times. The chain joins TRBV1 to TRBJ2-3; the D call in the table, TRBD2, was not verified against the DNA. TRBV1 is a listed pseudogene. The CDR3 totals 17 residues. CDR3 nucleotides: TGCACCAGCAGCCAAGGACTAGCGGGGGCTAGCACAGATACGCAGTATTTT. Translation: CTSSQGLAGASTDTQYF.

This chain links TRBV5-1 with TRBJ2-7, with D tentatively TRBD2 (6 bases). The CDR3 has 12 amino acids. V was pared by 3 bases and J by 5 bases, with 9 bases between. Per the germline V gene, CDR1 is SGHRS and CDR2 is YFSETQ. CDR3 amino acids: CASSWGGDEQYF. The CDR3 nucleotides read TGCGCCAGCAGCTGGGGCGGGGACGAGCAGTACTTC.

This clonotype has ten or more counts. The V gene is TRBV12-3 or TRBV12-4, the J gene TRBJ1-3; unclear D gene. CDR3 length: 13 amino acids. Deletions cut 6 bases from V and 0 bases from J, with 6 bases between. The CDR3 region is CASRIPSGNTIYF. DNA for the CDR3: TGTGCCAGCAGGATCCCCTCTGGAAACACCATATATTTT.